These 2 T cell receptor beta chains were all obtained from the same sample, sequenced in a study of CD8+ T cells in alopecia areata. Noted treatment: oral pan-JAK inhibitor, 5-10 mg twice daily. Following extraction, RNA underwent reverse transcription to cDNA, which served as the sequencing template. Clones were sequenced by immunoSEQ multiplex PCR, and TCRdb holds only the in-frame ones, with some missing. This repertoire shows 200,000 to 250,000 clones, more than 45% found once; its top ten account for about 1.6%. Source: CD4+ T cells sorted from blood, taken at week 4, from a patient treated with tofacitinib. The source is a human donor with alopecia areata.

In this sample, this clone turned up a few times. The sample has other DNA sequences that encode this CDR3 too. V gene TRBV29-1 combines with J gene TRBJ1-5, with 10 bases matching TRBD1. Germline lookup yields CDR1 SQVTM and CDR2 ANQGSEA. CDR3 length equals 12 residues. V lost 6 bases and J lost 5; bases outside the gene matches: 1. CDR3 DNA: TGCAGCGTAGGACAGGGGGATCAGCCCCAGCATTTT. Its protein is CSVGQGDQPQHF.

This clone was seen more than once but under ten times. V and J are TRBV7-9 and TRBJ2-3, with D hard to call. The CDR3 loop spans 12 amino acids. Per germline, CDR1 SEHNR and CDR2 FQNEAQ (reference sequence). V dropped 1 base and J dropped 14 bases, with 13 bases sitting between them. The CDR3 DNA is TGTGCCAGCAGCTTAGACGGACCGCGACGGTATTTT. As protein: CASSLDGPRRYF.